This T cell receptor (beta chain) appears in the sequencing data of a study of T cells in Graves' hyperthyroidism and ophthalmopathy. Reasons for excluding patients were uncontrolled infection, other autoimmune disease, pregnancy or lactation. It was RNA transcripts that yielded the amplified TCR beta CDR3 regions. HTBI primers were the set used in a first-round RT-PCR of the TCR CDR3. TCRdb used MiXCR to reprocess the multiplex PCR reads, holding one entry per CDR3 protein. This repertoire shows more than 500,000 distinct CDR3 sequences, approximately 44% found once; its top ten account for roughly 19%. Trimming left V 7 bases short and J 7 bases short, with 10 bases between. The CDR3 spans 12 residues. The germline V gene encodes CDR1 SNHLY and CDR2 FYNNEI. This clonotype was seen ten or more times.

Material for sequencing was peripheral blood or thyroid tissue (not recorded which). The rearrangement links TRBV2 to TRBJ2-2; D might be TRBD2 (5 bases). This clonotype was sampled from an adult woman with Graves' disease, either hyperthyroidism or ophthalmopathy (not recorded which). This CDR3 reads CASNLASGELFF. DNA for the CDR3: TGTGCCAGCAATCTAGCCAGCGGGGAGCTGTTTTTT.